This entry lists 29 T cell receptor beta chains sequenced from one sample in a study of T cells in localized non-small cell lung cancer. Libraries were prepared by immunoSEQ multiplex PCR; TCRdb keeps only in-frame clonotypes and omits some of them. The sample gives around 19,000 clones, 87% of which show up once; more than 9% is in the top ten. Source: PBMCs, taken before any cancer treatment. These TCRs come from a man aged 35 to 69 with stage II squamous cell lung carcinoma.

The rearrangement joins TRBV6-5 to TRBJ2-7, with D unclear. The length of the CDR3 is 14 residues. V was shortened by 7 bases and J by 2 bases, with 15 bases between the two germline ends. CDR1 is MNHEY and CDR2 is SVGAGI in the germline V gene. Here the CDR3 reads CASTPRRGAYEQYF. CDR3 bases: TGTGCCAGCACCCCCCGGCGTGGGGCCTACGAGCAGTACTTC.

The chain joins TRBV5-4 to TRBJ2-2; TRBD2 aligns across 8 bases. In germline, CDR1 is SGHNT, CDR2 YYREEE (reference sequence). V dropped 3 bases and J dropped 4; count of bases not matched to a gene: 8. The CDR3 is 16 residues long. The CDR3 DNA sequence: TGTGCCAGCAGCTCTATCCGGGGGGGCGGCACCGGGGAGCTGTTTTTT. Translation: CASSSIRGGGTGELFF.

The chain joins TRBV15 to TRBJ1-5; D call uncertain. This CDR3 region has 14 residues. Germline CDR1 and CDR2: LNHNV and YYDKDF (reference sequence). The ends were cut back, 5 bases at V and 0 bases at J, with 8 bases in the middle. The DNA of the CDR3 is TGTGCCACCAGCTGGGGAAATAGCAATCAGCCCCAGCATTTT. Translation: CATSWGNSNQPQHF.

This rearrangement joins TRBV18 to TRBJ1-1; 7 nucleotides agree with TRBD1. Germline V gene sequence: CDR1 KGHSH, CDR2 LQKENI. V gave up 6 bases and J gave up 3 bases; unmatched junction bases: 16. This CDR3 has 17 residues. The CDR3 here is CASSRSNLGGVDTEAFF. The CDR3 bases are TGTGCCAGCTCCCGGTCGAATCTAGGGGGCGTGGACACTGAAGCTTTCTTT.

The J gene is TRBJ2-1, the V gene TRBV11-3; D is perhaps TRBD2 (6 bases). The germline V gene encodes CDR1 SGHNT and CDR2 YENEEA. V lost 5 bases and J 9 bases, leaving 11 bases between the germline ends. This CDR3 is 12 amino acids long. CDR3 bases: TGTGCCAGCAGCCTTTCGGAGGGTGAGCAGTTCTTC. Its translation is CASSLSEGEQFF.

The chain combines TRBV9 with TRBJ2-3; TRBD2 matches 13 bases. CDR3 size: 17 residues. The V and J ends lost 3 bases and 1 base, in that order; junction bases with no gene match: 5. CDR1 and CDR2 (germline): SGDLS, YYNGEE. CDR3 sequence: CASSASGTSGGTDTQYF. The DNA of the CDR3 is TGTGCCAGCAGCGCCAGCGGGACTAGCGGGGGCACAGATACGCAGTATTTT.

The chain links TRBV5-4 to TRBJ2-2; 8 bases line up with TRBD2. V lost 4 bases and J lost 6; bases outside the gene matches: 5. Germline V gene data show CDR1 as SGHNT and CDR2 as YYREEE (reference sequence). The CDR3 is 14 amino acids. The chain's CDR3 is CASSPGGAAGELFF. Here the CDR3 DNA reads TGTGCCAGCAGCCCGGGGGGGGCCGCCGGGGAGCTGTTTTTT.

The chain is built from TRBV15 and TRBJ1-4; 10 positions match TRBD1. CDR3 length equals 14 residues. Germline CDR1 LNHNV, CDR2 YYDKDF (reference sequence). J was trimmed by 9 bases and V by 5 bases; bases with no gene match: 6. The CDR3 bases are TGTGCCACCAGCCCGGGACAGGGGCAACAAAAACTGTTTTTT. Its protein product is CATSPGQGQQKLFF. Looking up the rest from reference TRBV15 and TRBJ1-4 gives the full variable domain: DAMVIQNPRYQVTQFGKPVTLSCSQTLNHNVMYWYQQKSSQAPKLLFHYYDKDFNNEADTPDNFQSRRPNTSFCFLDIRSPGLGDTAMYLCATSPGQGQQKLFFGSGTQLSVL.

CDR3 residues: CASSRQGIHEQYF. For the CDR3, the DNA is TGTGCCAGTAGTCGACAGGGGATCCACGAGCAGTACTTC. The rearrangement joins TRBV19 to TRBJ2-7; 8 positions agree with TRBD1. In germline, CDR1 is LNHDA, CDR2 SQIVND (reference sequence). The CDR3 covers 13 residues. V lost 5 bases, J lost 5 bases, and 5 bases stayed unmatched.

The chain carries TRBV5-4 and TRBJ2-7; TRBD1 matches at 8 bases. The ends lost 3 bases at V and 7 bases at J; junction bases unmatched: 15. Germline V lookup: CDR1 SGHNT, CDR2 YYREEE (reference sequence). The CDR3 runs 16 residues. The CDR3, as DNA: TGTGCCAGCAGCTGGGCCCCGGGACAGGCAGGTAGTGAGCAGTACTTC. Its translation is CASSWAPGQAGSEQYF.

This clone was detected only a few times. The V gene is TRBV7-2, the J gene TRBJ2-1; D tentatively reads TRBD1 or TRBD2 (5 bases each). Between the trimmed V and J ends, which lost 4 bases and 2 bases, there was a span of 12 bases. Germline V gene lookup returns CDR1 SGHTA and CDR2 FQGNSA. The CDR3 sequence is 15 residues long. As DNA, the CDR3 is TGTGCCAGCAGCTGGGGCCTGGGGGCCTACAATGAGCAGTTCTTC. It yields the protein CASSWGLGAYNEQFF.

The chain uses TRBV7-9 and TRBJ2-1, with no clear D. V was trimmed by 5 bases and J by 4 bases, leaving 18 bases between them. The CDR3 covers 16 residues. Germline CDR1 is SEHNR and CDR2 is FQNEAQ (reference sequence). The CDR3 sequence: CASSLGSANRYNEQFF. In DNA form, the CDR3 reads TGTGCCAGCAGCCTCGGCTCAGCGAATAGATACAATGAGCAGTTCTTC.

The rearrangement links TRBV19 to TRBJ1-4; D is perhaps TRBD1 (5 bases). The length of the CDR3 is 14 residues. Trimming took 4 bases from V and 6 from J, leaving 12 bases between them. Germline assignment: CDR1 LNHDA and CDR2 SQIVND (reference sequence). The CDR3 DNA follows: TGTGCCAGTAGTAGCCGGGACGGTTATGAAAAACTGTTTTTT. It specifies CASSSRDGYEKLFF.

The chain links TRBV9 to TRBJ1-2; the match to TRBD1 covers 9 bases. This CDR3 has 16 residues. After removal of 3 bases from V and 6 bases from J, the junction contained 12 bases not matched to a gene. Germline CDR1 SGDLS, CDR2 YYNGEE. DNA for the CDR3: TGTGCCAGCAGCGCCCAGGTAACAGGGGGCGGTGATGGCTACACCTTC. It specifies CASSAQVTGGGDGYTF. Filled out from reference TRBV9 and TRBJ1-2, the complete variable domain reads DSGVTQTPKHLITATGQRVTLRCSPRSGDLSVYWYQQSLDQGLQFLIQYYNGEERAKGNILERFSAQQFPDLHSELNLSSLELGDSALYFCASSAQVTGGGDGYTFGSGTRLTVV.

The V gene is TRBV5-4, the J gene TRBJ1-2, with a possible D match to TRBD1 (5 bases). The germline V and J ends were trimmed by 4 bases and 7 bases, with 23 bases remaining between them. This CDR3 is 16 amino acids long. Germline V lookup: CDR1 SGHNT, CDR2 YYREEE (reference sequence). The CDR3 loop reads CASSHGAGQAERGYTF. DNA for the CDR3: TGTGCCAGCAGCCATGGGGCCGGCCAGGCTGAGCGTGGCTACACCTTC.

J is TRBJ1-1 and V is TRBV9; D call uncertain. This CDR3 spans 13 amino acids. Trimming removed 2 bases from V and 0 bases from J, with 5 bases in between. Per the germline V gene, CDR1 is SGDLS and CDR2 is YYNGEE. CDR3 bases: TGTGCCAGCAGCGTGCAAATGAACACTGAAGCTTTCTTT. This sequence encodes CASSVQMNTEAFF.

The rearrangement links TRBV19 to TRBJ2-3; 9 bases fit TRBD2. J gave up 2 bases and V 3 bases, and 12 bases lay outside the gene matches. Germline CDR1 LNHDA, CDR2 SQIVND (reference sequence). This CDR3 has 18 residues. The DNA for the CDR3 is TGTGCCAGTAGTATTCGGCTCAATAGCGGGAGTTCCACAGATACGCAGTATTTT. It codes for CASSIRLNSGSSTDTQYF.

This chain uses TRBV11-2 with TRBJ1-2; no clear D. The CDR3 totals 14 residues. Germline CDR1 is SGHAT and CDR2 is FQNNGV. The V end lost 0 bases, the J end lost 8 bases, and 13 bases lay between the germline ends. CDR3 bases: TGTGCCAGCAGCTTAGATCGGGCAGTCAACGGCTACACCTTC. Its translation is CASSLDRAVNGYTF.

As for this clone: At one of its ends the junction is not consistent with the germline gene, which may arise from a read error. The rearrangement links TRBV7-7 to TRBJ2-5; 8 bases line up with TRBD1. The CDR3 consists of 17 residues. Germline assignment: CDR1 SSHAT and CDR2 FNYEAQ (reference sequence). The chain's CDR3 is CASSQRTGPQFQETQYF. Written as DNA, the CDR3 is TGTGCTAGCAGCCAAAGGACAGGGCCTCAGTTTCAAGAGACCCAGTACTTC.

CDR3 sequence (DNA): TGTGCCAGCAGGGGTACGAACACCGGGGAGCTGTTTTTT. Encoded protein: CASRGTNTGELFF. The chain is built from TRBV11-3 and TRBJ2-2; no clear D gene. V lost 6 bases and J 0 bases, leaving 5 bases between the germline ends. The CDR3 runs 13 residues. Germline CDR1 is SGHNT and CDR2 is YENEEA.

V is TRBV11-2 and J is TRBJ1-5, with D hard to call. V dropped 1 base and J dropped 2 bases, with 6 bases sitting between them. Per the germline V gene, CDR1 is SGHAT and CDR2 is FQNNGV. The CDR3 length is 14 residues. Written as DNA, the CDR3 is TGTGCCAGCAGCTTAGGGGTAGGCAATCAGCCCCAGCATTTT. Translated: CASSLGVGNQPQHF.

The chain's CDR3 is CSVASLNDNTEAFF. The CDR3 DNA sequence: TGCAGCGTCGCATCCTTGAATGACAACACTGAAGCTTTCTTT. The chain employs TRBV29-1 and TRBJ1-1; no clear D. Trimming took off 6 bases at V and 2 bases at J, with 16 bases between the two ends. This CDR3 has 14 amino acids. From germline, CDR1 is SQVTM and CDR2 ANQGSEA. Variable domain in full (rest from reference TRBV29-1 and TRBJ1-1): SAVISQKPSRDICQRGTSLTIQCQVDSQVTMMFWYRQQPGQSLTLIATANQGSEATYESGFVIDKFPISRPNLTFSTLTVSNMSPEDSSIYLCSVASLNDNTEAFFGQGTRLTVV.

The chain employs TRBV19 and TRBJ2-5, with 9 nucleotides matching TRBD1. The CDR3 consists of 15 residues. J was trimmed by 4 bases and V by 6 bases; bases with no gene match: 9. The V gene's germline CDR1 is LNHDA and CDR2 SQIVND (reference sequence). The chain's CDR3 is CASRRGTGRRETQYF. As DNA, the CDR3 is TGTGCCAGTAGGCGTGGGACAGGGAGACGAGAGACCCAGTACTTC.

This clone was counted a few times. This rearrangement joins TRBV10-2 to TRBJ2-7; TRBD2 might be the D (7 bases). Trimming shortened V by 6 bases and J by 0 bases, and 18 bases separated the two germline ends. CDR1 WSHSY and CDR2 SAAADI come from the germline V gene. There are 16 residues in the CDR3. The DNA for the CDR3 is TGCGCCAGCAGCGACGTTGGCGGGGGCCTCTCCTACGAGCAGTACTTC. It is translated as CASSDVGGGLSYEQYF.

This clone appeared once. This chain joins TRBV6-1 and TRBJ2-7; D is perhaps TRBD1 (5 bases). Germline loops: CDR1 MNHNS, CDR2 SASEGT. CDR3 length: 14 residues. V lost 7 bases, J lost 0 bases, and 13 bases lay in between. The CDR3 is CASTRTDSSYEQYF. The CDR3 bases are TGTGCCAGCACCAGGACCGACAGCTCCTACGAGCAGTACTTC.

Comment on this clone: The junction shows a germline mismatch at one end, possibly a read error. V is TRBV5-6 and J is TRBJ2-7, with unresolved D. The CDR3 contains 15 residues. Germline V gene lookup returns CDR1 SGHDT and CDR2 YYEEEE. The CDR3 nucleotides are TGTGCCAACAGCTTGTTTAGCCGCCCCTCCCACGAGCAGTACTTC. It specifies CANSLFSRPSHEQYF. Drawing the rest from reference TRBV5-6 and TRBJ2-7, the complete variable domain is DAGVTQSPTHLIKTRGQQVTLRCSPKSGHDTVSWYQQALGQGPQFIFQYYEEEERQRGNFPDRFSGHQFPNYSSELNVNALLLGDSALYLCANSLFSRPSHEQYFGPGTRLTVT.

The chain links TRBV5-4 to TRBJ1-1, with D possibly TRBD1 on 5 matching bases. The length of the CDR3 is 13 residues. Germline-derived CDR1 and CDR2 are SGHNT and YYREEE (reference sequence). V was pared by 9 bases and J by 4 bases, with 16 bases between. CDR3 DNA: TGTGCCATCTCTGGGGGGGGGTTCACTGAAGCTTTCTTT. Residues: CAISGGGFTEAFF.

V is TRBV19 and J is TRBJ1-3; no firm D call. This CDR3 contains 13 residues. V dropped 8 bases and J dropped 0 bases, with 8 bases sitting between them. CDR1 is LNHDA, CDR2 SQIVND, per germline (reference sequence). CDR3 amino acids: CASGQSSGNTIYF. The CDR3 DNA follows: TGTGCCAGTGGTCAGAGCTCTGGAAACACCATATATTTT.

V gene TRBV6-1 combines with J gene TRBJ2-2; tentative D call: TRBD2 (5 bases). CDR1 and CDR2 from the germline V gene are MNHNS and SASEGT. Between the trimmed V and J ends, which lost 8 bases and 1 base, there was a span of 5 bases. The CDR3 covers 12 residues. CDR3 sequence: CASGRNTGELFF. The CDR3 region has the DNA TGTGCCAGCGGGAGGAACACCGGGGAGCTGTTTTTT.